This TCR beta chain is drawn from a study of T cell responses to AZD1222 COVID-19 vaccine. Repertoires were generated with immunoSEQ multiplex PCR, while TCRdb's copy carries only in-frame clones and drops some. The sample contains 160,000 or so clones, roughly 90% of which appear only once. Points on this clone: In the same sample, other DNA sequences code for this CDR3.

Deletions cut 2 bases from V and 1 base from J, with 8 bases between. This CDR3 spans 14 amino acids. Germline V gives CDR1 MNHNS, CDR2 SASEGT. The receptor was isolated from an adult who received the AZD1222 COVID-19 vaccine. J is TRBJ1-1 and V is TRBV6-1, with D unclear. The sample was peripheral blood, taken 28 days after the second AZD1222 dose. In DNA, the CDR3 is TGTGCCAGCAGTGAACGAGGCAAGAACACTGAAGCTTTCTTT. Protein product: CASSERGKNTEAFF.